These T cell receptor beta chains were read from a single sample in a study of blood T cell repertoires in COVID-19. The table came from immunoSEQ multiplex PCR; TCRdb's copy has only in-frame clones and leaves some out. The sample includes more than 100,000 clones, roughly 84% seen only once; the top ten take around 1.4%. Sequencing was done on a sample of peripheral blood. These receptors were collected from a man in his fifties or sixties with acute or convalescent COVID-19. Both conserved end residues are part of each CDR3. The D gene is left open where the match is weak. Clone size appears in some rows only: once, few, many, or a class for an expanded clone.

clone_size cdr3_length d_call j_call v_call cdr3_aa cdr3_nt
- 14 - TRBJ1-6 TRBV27 CASSLSGSKTPLHF TGTGCCAGCAGTTTATCGGGTAGCAAAACACCCCTCCACTTT
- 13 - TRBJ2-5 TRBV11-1 CASSPRQKETQYF TGTGCCAGCAGCCCACGACAGAAAGAGACCCAGTACTTC
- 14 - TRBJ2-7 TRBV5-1 CASTPTVSSYEQYF TGCGCCAGCACCCCGACAGTAAGCTCCTACGAGCAGTACTTC
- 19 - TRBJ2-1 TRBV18 CASSPPRGGEIPLYNEQFF TGTGCCAGCTCACCACCACGGGGTGGGGAGATTCCTCTCTACAATGAGCAGTTCTTC
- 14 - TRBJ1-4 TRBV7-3 CASSSFGLKEKLFF TGTGCCAGCAGCTCTTTCGGGTTAAAAGAAAAACTGTTTTTT
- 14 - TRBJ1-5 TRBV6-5 CASSLQGEGQPQHF TGTGCCAGCAGCCTACAGGGAGAAGGTCAGCCCCAGCATTTT
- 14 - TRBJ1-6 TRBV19 CASSVQASSSPLHF TGTGCCAGTAGTGTACAGGCGAGTAGTTCACCCCTCCACTTT
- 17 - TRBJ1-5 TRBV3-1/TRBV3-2 CASSLSAGVASNQPQHF TGTGCCAGCAGCCTTAGTGCAGGGGTCGCCAGCAATCAGCCCCAGCATTTT
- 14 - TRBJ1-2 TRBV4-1 CASSQESQGRGYTF TGCGCCAGCAGCCAAGAATCACAGGGTCGAGGCTACACCTTC
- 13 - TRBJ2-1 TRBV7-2 CASSFTSADEQFF TGTGCCAGCAGCTTCACGAGTGCCGATGAGCAGTTCTTC
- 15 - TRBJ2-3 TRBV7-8 CASSPSHRQVDTQYF TGTGCCAGCAGCCCTAGCCACCGACAGGTAGATACGCAGTATTTT
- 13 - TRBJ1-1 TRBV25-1 CASSEYDLGEAFF TGTGCCAGCAGTGAATATGATCTCGGGGAAGCTTTCTTT
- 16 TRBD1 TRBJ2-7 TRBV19 CASSRTPDRLRYEQYF TGTGCCAGTAGTCGCACCCCGGACAGGCTTAGGTACGAGCAGTACTTC
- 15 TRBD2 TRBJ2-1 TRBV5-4 CASSSLAGGYNEQFF TGTGCCAGCAGCTCACTAGCGGGGGGCTACAATGAGCAGTTCTTC
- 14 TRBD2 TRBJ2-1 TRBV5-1 CASSSGAGVNEQFF TGCGCCAGCAGCTCCGGAGCGGGAGTCAATGAGCAGTTCTTC
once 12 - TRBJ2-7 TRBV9 CASGATNYEQYF TGTGCCAGTGGGGCAACTAACTACGAGCAGTACTTC
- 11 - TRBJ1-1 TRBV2 CAISGNTEAFF TGTGCCATATCAGGGAACACTGAAGCTTTCTTT
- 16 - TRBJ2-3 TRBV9 CASSPSILGGADTQYF TGTGCCAGCAGCCCCTCCATACTCGGAGGGGCAGATACGCAGTATTTT
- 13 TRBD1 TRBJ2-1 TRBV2 CASSLTGENEQFF TGTGCCAGCAGTTTAACAGGGGAAAATGAGCAGTTCTTC
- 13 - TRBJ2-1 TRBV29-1 CSVEGLHYNEQFF TGCAGCGTTGAAGGACTCCACTACAATGAGCAGTTCTTC
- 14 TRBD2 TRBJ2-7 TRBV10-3 CAIRPGLAGYEQYF TGTGCCATCAGGCCGGGACTAGCGGGATACGAGCAGTACTTC
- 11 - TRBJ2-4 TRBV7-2 CASSSGYIQYF TGTGCCAGCAGCTCGGGGTACATTCAGTACTTC
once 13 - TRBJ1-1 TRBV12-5 CASGLTGFTEAFF TGTGCTAGTGGTTTGACCGGTTTTACTGAAGCTTTCTTT
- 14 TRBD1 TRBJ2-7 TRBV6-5 CASTKRDRSYEQYF TGTGCCAGCACCAAACGGGACAGGTCCTACGAGCAGTACTTC
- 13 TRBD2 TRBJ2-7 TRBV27 CASRASGTYEQYF TGTGCCAGTCGTGCTAGCGGGACCTACGAGCAGTACTTC
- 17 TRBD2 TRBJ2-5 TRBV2 CASSFGLAGGHQETQYF TGTGCCAGCAGCTTCGGACTAGCGGGGGGGCACCAAGAGACCCAGTACTTC
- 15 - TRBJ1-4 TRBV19 CASSRVSGTNEKLFF TGTGCCAGCTCCAGGGTATCGGGAACTAATGAAAAACTGTTTTTT
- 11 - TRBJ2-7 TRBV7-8 CASSGGHEQYF TGTGCCAGCAGCGGGGGCCACGAGCAGTACTTC
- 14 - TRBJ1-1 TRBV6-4 CASSARGGGTEAFF TGTGCCAGCAGTGCCCGAGGAGGTGGCACTGAAGCTTTCTTT
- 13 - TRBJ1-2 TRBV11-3 CASSLTAHYGYTF TGTGCCAGCAGCTTAACAGCCCACTATGGCTACACCTTC
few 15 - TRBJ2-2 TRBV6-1 CASSEAPLQAGELFF TGTGCCAGCAGTGAAGCCCCTCTGCAGGCCGGGGAGCTGTTTTTT
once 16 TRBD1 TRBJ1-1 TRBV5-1 CASSLFQGVSGTEAFF TGCGCCAGCAGCCTCTTCCAGGGGGTGTCGGGCACTGAAGCTTTCTTT
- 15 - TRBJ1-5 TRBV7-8 CASSLEAGANQPQHF TGTGCCAGCAGCTTAGAGGCGGGAGCAAATCAGCCCCAGCATTTT
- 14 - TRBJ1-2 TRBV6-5 CASRTIQGGYGYTF TGTGCCAGCAGGACGATTCAGGGAGGCTATGGCTACACCTTC
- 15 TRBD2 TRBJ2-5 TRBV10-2 CASSELAGGQETQYF TGCGCCAGCAGTGAATTAGCGGGGGGGCAAGAGACCCAGTACTTC
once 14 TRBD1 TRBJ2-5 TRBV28 CASSLTGERETQYF TGTGCCAGCAGTTTGACAGGGGAGCGGGAGACCCAGTACTTC
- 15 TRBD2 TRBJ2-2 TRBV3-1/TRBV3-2 CASSQRPGGGGELFF TGTGCCAGCAGCCAACGGCCTGGCGGGGGTGGGGAGCTGTTTTTT
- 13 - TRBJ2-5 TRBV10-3 CAISGTAQETQYF TGTGCCATCAGTGGGACAGCACAAGAGACCCAGTACTTC
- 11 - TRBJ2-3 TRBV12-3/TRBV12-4 CASSLKSQQYF TGTGCCAGCAGTTTAAAGAGTCAGCAGTATTTT
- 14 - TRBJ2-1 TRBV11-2 CASSKQSAYNEQFF TGTGCCAGCAGCAAACAGTCGGCATACAATGAGCAGTTCTTC
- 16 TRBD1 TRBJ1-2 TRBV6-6 CASSARQGSLNYGYTF TGTGCCAGCAGTGCCCGACAGGGGTCCCTCAACTATGGCTACACCTTC
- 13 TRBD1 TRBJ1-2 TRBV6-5 CASSPGTGDGYTF TGTGCCAGCAGCCCCGGGACAGGGGATGGCTACACCTTC
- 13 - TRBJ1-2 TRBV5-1 CASSLARDYGYTF TGCGCCAGCAGCTTGGCAAGAGACTATGGCTACACCTTC
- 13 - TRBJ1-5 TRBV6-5 CAAEEGSYQPQHF TGTGCCGCCGAGGAGGGATCCTATCAGCCCCAGCATTTT
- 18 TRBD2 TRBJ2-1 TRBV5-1 CASSLGLARSSSYNEQFF TGCGCCAGCAGCTTAGGACTAGCGCGATCTAGCTCCTACAATGAGCAGTTCTTC
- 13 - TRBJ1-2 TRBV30 CAWSVSTEYGYTF TGTGCCTGGAGTGTTAGCACCGAGTATGGCTACACCTTC
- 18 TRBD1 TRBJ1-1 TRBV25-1 CASSDLLTGEGSGAEAFF TGTGCCAGCAGTGACTTACTGACAGGGGAGGGTTCTGGCGCTGAAGCTTTCTTT
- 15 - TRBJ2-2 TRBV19 CASHIGGLWAGELFF TGTGCCAGCCACATCGGGGGTCTATGGGCCGGGGAGCTGTTTTTT
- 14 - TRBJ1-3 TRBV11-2 CASSLGSSGNTIYF TGTGCCAGCAGCTTGGGCAGCTCTGGAAACACCATATATTTT
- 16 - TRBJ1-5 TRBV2 CASRRGGGNSNQPQHF TGTGCCTCCAGGCGGGGTGGGGGAAATAGCAATCAGCCCCAGCATTTT
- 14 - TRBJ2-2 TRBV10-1 CASRENHQAGELFF TGCGCCAGCAGGGAGAACCACCAGGCCGGGGAGCTGTTTTTT
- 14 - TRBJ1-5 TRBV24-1 CATSDSTGGQPQHF TGTGCCACCAGTGATTCCACCGGGGGTCAGCCCCAGCATTTT